This T cell receptor beta chain was sequenced during a study of T cell repertoires in cytomegalovirus infection. This clonotype was seen many times. Each CDR3 protein gets one entry after TCRdb re-called the reads with MiXCR. Among 150,000 to 200,000 distinct CDR3 sequences listed, less than 9.5% were seen once. Between the trimmed V and J ends, which lost 2 bases and 5 bases, there was a span of 13 bases. This CDR3 has 15 amino acids. Germline-derived CDR1 and CDR2 are SGHAT and FQNNGV. The TCR was taken from a human donor in good health (CMV status not recorded). Some clones in this sample may be carry-over from other donors' samples. The V gene is TRBV11-2, the J gene TRBJ1-5; D is ambiguous. Sequenced material: PBMCs. The chain's CDR3 is CASSLTPHGDQPQHF. For the CDR3, the DNA is TGTGCCAGCAGCTTAACCCCTCACGGGGATCAGCCCCAGCATTTT.